A selection of T cell receptor beta chains follows, all from one sample in a study of T cell responses to AZD1222 COVID-19 vaccine. Sequenced by immunoSEQ multiplex PCR; TCRdb stores in-frame clones only, minus some. Of about 26,000 clones detected, 88% appear once; the ten largest clones hold 2.5% to 3%. The specimen was peripheral blood, collected 28 days after the second AZD1222 dose. Receptors originate from an adult who received the AZD1222 COVID-19 vaccine. CDR3s include the opening cysteine and the closing phenylalanine or tryptophan. A D gene is named only where the DNA matches it firmly. Rows give clone size only sometimes, using once, few, many, or a class for an expanded clone.

NA,TRBJ2-7,TRBV5-8,NA,TGTGCCAGCAGCTTGGCACCTCATAGCTCCTACGAGCAGTACTTC,CASSLAPHSSYEQYF
NA,TRBJ1-5,TRBV5-3,NA,TGTGCCAGAAGCTTGCGCGGATATAGCAATCAGCCCCAGCATTTT,CARSLRGYSNQPQHF
NA,TRBJ2-3,TRBV3-1/TRBV3-2,NA,TGTGCCAGCAGCCCAGCGACAGATACGCAGTATTTT,CASSPATDTQYF
few,TRBJ1-2,TRBV6-2/TRBV6-3,TRBD1,TGTGCCAGCAGTAACAGGACAGGGGCTAACTATGGCTACACCTTC,CASSNRTGANYGYTF
NA,TRBJ1-6,TRBV11-2,TRBD1,TGTGCCAGCAGGAGGGGGCAGTACAATAATTCACCCCTCCACTTT,CASRRGQYNNSPLHF
NA,TRBJ1-2,TRBV5-4,NA,TGTGCCAGCAGCCCCACCTCCTTC,CASSPTSF
NA,TRBJ2-1,TRBV12-3/TRBV12-4,NA,TGTGCTAGCAGTCAGGGGGGCTACAATGAGCAGTTCTTC,CASSQGGYNEQFF
NA,TRBJ2-1,TRBV4-3,TRBD2,TGCGCCAGCAGCCAAACCGGGACTAGGGCCGATGAGCAGTTCTTC,CASSQTGTRADEQFF
NA,TRBJ1-4,TRBV2,NA,TGTGCCAGCACCGCGGACACCTCAACTAATGAAAAACTGTTTTTT,CASTADTSTNEKLFF
NA,TRBJ2-7,TRBV6-5,NA,TGTGCCAGCAGCCCCGGCAGGGCCTACGAGCAGTACTTC,CASSPGRAYEQYF
NA,TRBJ1-3,TRBV5-6,TRBD1,TGTGCCAGCAGCTGGGGGGACAGACCAAACACCATATATTTT,CASSWGDRPNTIYF
NA,TRBJ1-6,TRBV3-1/TRBV3-2,TRBD1,TGTGCCAGCAGCCACGGACAGGGGGCTTCACCCCTCCACTTT,CASSHGQGASPLHF
NA,TRBJ2-3,TRBV5-1,NA,TGCGCCAGCAGCCCGGGGGAAGGGCTCGGCACAGATACGCAGTATTTT,CASSPGEGLGTDTQYF
NA,TRBJ1-6,TRBV21-1,NA,TGTGCCAGCAGCCCCCCCGACTCCTATAATTCACCCCTCCACTTT,CASSPPDSYNSPLHF
few,TRBJ2-7,TRBV7-9,TRBD1,TGTGCCAGCAGCTCCCCGACAGGGGCTCCTTCGGGTGAGCAGTACTTC,CASSSPTGAPSGEQYF
NA,TRBJ1-3,TRBV6-1,TRBD1,TGTGCCAGCAGTGAGGGACAGCTACTCTCTGGAAACACCATATATTTT,CASSEGQLLSGNTIYF
NA,TRBJ1-1,TRBV5-1,TRBD1,TGCGCCAGCAGCGCCTTGACAGGGCGGAACACTGAAGCTTTCTTT,CASSALTGRNTEAFF
NA,TRBJ1-3,TRBV28,NA,TGTGCCAGCATTACGGTCAGGTCAGACGGAAACACCATATATTTT,CASITVRSDGNTIYF
once,TRBJ1-4,TRBV9,NA,TGTGCCAGCAGCATCCGGGACACCGTAACTAATGAAAAACTGTTTTTT,CASSIRDTVTNEKLFF
NA,TRBJ2-6,TRBV6-5,NA,TGTGCCATAAGGGCCACCTCTGGGGCCAACGTCCTGACTTTC,CAIRATSGANVLTF
NA,TRBJ2-2,TRBV6-4,NA,TGTGCCAGCGGACCCGGGACCGGGAACACCGGGGAGCTGTTTTTT,CASGPGTGNTGELFF
once,TRBJ1-2,TRBV6-5,TRBD1,TGTGCCAGCAGACCCGGACAGGGCAACTATGGCTACACCTTC,CASRPGQGNYGYTF
NA,TRBJ1-4,TRBV11-3,TRBD1,TGTGCCACCACTCCCGGGACAGCAAATGAAAAACTGTTTTTT,CATTPGTANEKLFF
NA,TRBJ1-6,TRBV4-2,TRBD1,TGTGCCAGCAGCCCGACAGGGGATAATTCACCCCTCCACTTT,CASSPTGDNSPLHF
NA,TRBJ2-2,TRBV11-1,NA,TGTGCCAGCAGCTTAGAGGAAACTGGGGAGCTGTTTTTT,CASSLEETGELFF
NA,TRBJ1-2,TRBV4-3,NA,TGCGCCAGCAGCCAAGGAGGGAACTATGGCTACACCTTC,CASSQGGNYGYTF
NA,TRBJ1-1,TRBV2,NA,TGTGCCAGCAGTGATCAGGGTGGCCCCACTGAAGCTTTCTTT,CASSDQGGPTEAFF
once,TRBJ1-6,TRBV4-3,NA,TGCGCCAGCAGCCAAGAAAGGTCGGCCTGGGGTAATTCACCCCTCCACTTT,CASSQERSAWGNSPLHF
few,TRBJ2-3,TRBV5-1,NA,TGCGCCAGCAGCTCTACACCGCGAGATACGCAGTATTTT,CASSSTPRDTQYF
NA,TRBJ1-1,TRBV7-2,NA,TGTGCCAGCAGCGCCAACAGGGTACAGACTGAAGCTTTCTTT,CASSANRVQTEAFF
NA,TRBJ2-5,TRBV10-3,TRBD1,TGTGCCATCAGTGACTCCGCAGGGGGAGAGACCCAGTACTTC,CAISDSAGGETQYF
NA,TRBJ1-2,TRBV29-1,NA,TGCAGCGTTGAACCGGGGTCGGGGTATGGCTACACCTTC,CSVEPGSGYGYTF
NA,TRBJ2-1,TRBV9,TRBD2,TGTGCCAGCAGCGTGGGACTAGCGGGTTGGGAGCAGTTCTTC,CASSVGLAGWEQFF
NA,TRBJ2-7,TRBV19,NA,TGTGCCAGTACCAATCGACCCCCTGGCGAGCAGTACTTC,CASTNRPPGEQYF
NA,TRBJ1-6,TRBV9,NA,TGTGCCAGCAGGTCGGACAGCTCTAATTCACCCCTCCACTTT,CASRSDSSNSPLHF
NA,TRBJ2-6,TRBV6-1,NA,TGTGCCAGCAGTGAAACCTCTGGGGCCAACGTCCTGACTTTC,CASSETSGANVLTF
NA,TRBJ2-1,TRBV25-1,TRBD1,TGTGCCAGCAGTGCGCAACCGGGACAGGGGGTCAATGAGCAGTTCTTC,CASSAQPGQGVNEQFF
few,TRBJ2-1,TRBV4-3,NA,TGCGCCAGCAGCCAAGATCGCATGGCGGGGCCCTACAATGAGCAGTTCTTC,CASSQDRMAGPYNEQFF